The sequence of this T cell receptor (beta chain) was determined in a study of identical twins. TCRdb called the 5' RACE reads again in MiXCR, with one record for every CDR3 protein. The sample gives about 450,000 distinct CDR3 sequences, roughly 20% of which show up once; more than 10% is in the top ten. Every sampled donor was Caucasian and healthy. To note about this clonotype: Its target is unknown.

Regarding the study as a whole: Insertion counts were lower in abundant cord blood beta clonotypes, a trend that memory repertoires did not show. Out-of-frame alpha sequences common to twins exhibited an excess of low generation probability.

The receptor comes from a man aged 50 to 60 in good health. The sequenced sample was naive T cells sorted from blood.

This CDR3 is CASSSTGTGGDEQFF. The CDR3 region has the DNA TGCGCCAGCAGCTCAACCGGGACAGGGGGGGATGAGCAGTTCTTC. This chain uses TRBV5-1 with TRBJ2-1, with 11 bases aligning to TRBD1. The CDR3 is 15 residues long. J lost 8 bases, V lost 3 bases, and 7 bases had no gene match. Germline V gene lookup returns CDR1 SGHRS and CDR2 YFSETQ.